This T cell receptor (beta chain) was recorded in a study of CD8+ T cells in alopecia areata. CDR3 size: 14 residues. Trimming removed 3 bases at V and 0 bases at J, with 8 bases between. Germline assignment: CDR1 SGHNT and CDR2 YYREEE (reference sequence). Study observations and caveats: Scalp samples also contribute reads from the resident alphabeta T cells found in normal skin. Relative to normal scalp, lesional scalp, especially alopecia totalis/universalis, showed higher clonality.

Extracted RNA was reverse transcribed into cDNA, the sequencing template. TCRdb's copy holds only in-frame clones and misses some; the assay was immunoSEQ multiplex PCR. In the table there are 50,000 to 70,000 clones, 44% of which are singletons. Note on this clone: As yet, its antigen is unknown.

Peripheral blood samples and lesional scalp punch biopsies were obtained from alopecia areata patients. Separation by sorting yielded CD4+ and CD8+ T cells from PBMCs. Sample: NKG2D-low CD8+ T cells sorted from blood. The sequence was collected from a human donor with alopecia areata. The chain is built from TRBV5-4 and TRBJ2-3; D is unresolved. CDR3 region: CASSSPASTDTQYF. The CDR3 DNA follows: TGTGCCAGCAGCTCGCCAGCTAGCACAGATACGCAGTATTTT.